Listed here are 18 T cell receptor beta chains from one sample, sequenced in a study of cytomegalovirus exposure and HLA in healthy donors. 60 Vbeta and 13 Jbeta primers were used in PCR. Generated by immunoSEQ multiplex PCR, the TCRdb table keeps only in-frame clones and is missing some. The sample lists about 160,000 clones; about three quarters were seen once. Input material: PBMCs. These receptors came from a woman aged 45 to 65 in good health and CMV-seropositive.

The chain carries TRBV11-1 and TRBJ1-2; no reliable D call. V was cut by 3 bases and J by 4 bases, with 9 bases left in between. The CDR3 has 13 amino acids. CDR1 and CDR2 from the germline V gene are SGHAT and FQDESV (reference sequence). The CDR3 loop is CASSLGRAYGYTF. For the CDR3, the DNA is TGTGCCAGCAGCTTGGGGAGGGCCTATGGCTACACCTTC.

Written as DNA, the CDR3 is TGTGCCAGCAGGTCACCGGGACAGGGCTCATCCGGGGAGCTGTTTTTT. Translating it yields CASRSPGQGSSGELFF. The chain is built from TRBV28 and TRBJ2-2; 9 bases are a match to TRBD1. Germline V gives CDR1 MDHEN, CDR2 SYDVKM. This CDR3 contains 16 residues. Trimming removed 6 bases from V and 6 bases from J; junction bases left unmatched: 11.

This rearrangement joins TRBV28 to TRBJ2-7; TRBD1 might be the D (5 bases). Germline V lookup: CDR1 MDHEN, CDR2 SYDVKM. V lost 0 bases and J 3 bases, leaving 12 bases between the germline ends. The CDR3 consists of 15 residues. As DNA, the CDR3 is TGTGCCAGCAGTTTATGGGGGCGACGACTCTACGAGCAGTACTTC. Translated: CASSLWGRRLYEQYF.

This sequence joins TRBV5-1 and TRBJ1-1, with 11 bases lining up with TRBD1. Per germline, CDR1 SGHRS and CDR2 YFSETQ. Trimming removed 3 bases from V and 0 bases from J; junction bases left unmatched: 7. The CDR3 has 17 amino acids. The CDR3 DNA reads TGCGCCAGCAGCTACGGACAGGGGGCGAACCTGAACACTGAAGCTTTCTTT. Protein sequence: CASSYGQGANLNTEAFF.

The chain joins TRBV4-2 to TRBJ2-7, with D possibly being TRBD2 (6 bases). Per the germline V gene, CDR1 is LGHNA and CDR2 is YNFKEQ. CDR3 length: 14 residues. The V gene lost 3 bases and the J gene lost 12 bases, with 21 bases spanning the gap. The CDR3 region is CASSQDGTWGEWYF. The DNA for the CDR3 is TGTGCCAGCAGCCAGGATGGGACCTGGGGGGAGTGGTACTTC.

This sequence joins TRBV7-9 and TRBJ1-2; no clear D. V dropped 1 base and J dropped 4 bases, with 7 bases sitting between them. Germline lookup yields CDR1 SEHNR and CDR2 FQNEAQ (reference sequence). The CDR3 has 13 residues. The CDR3 sequence: CASSLDRGYGYTF. CDR3 coding DNA: TGTGCCAGCAGCTTAGATCGGGGCTATGGCTACACCTTC. The complete variable domain, with remaining parts taken from reference TRBV7-9 and TRBJ1-2, reads DTGVSQNPRHKITKRGQNVTFRCDPISEHNRLYWYRQTLGQGPEFLTYFQNEAQLEKSRLLSDRFSAERPKGSFSTLEIQRTEQGDSAMYLCASSLDRGYGYTFGSGTRLTVV.

The rearrangement joins TRBV19 to TRBJ1-3; TRBD1 is a possible D gene (5 bases). The germline CDR1 and CDR2 sequences are LNHDA and SQIVND (reference sequence). Deletions cut 5 bases from V and 0 bases from J, with 14 bases between. There are 16 residues in the CDR3. CDR3 in DNA: TGTGCCAGTAGTCAGTCAGGGCGAAGCTCTGGAAACACCATATATTTT. It encodes CASSQSGRSSGNTIYF. Supplemented by reference TRBV19 and TRBJ1-3, the full variable domain reads DGGITQSPKYLFRKEGQNVTLSCEQNLNHDAMYWYRQDPGQGLRLIYYSQIVNDFQKGDIAEGYSVSREKKESFPLTVTSAQKNPTAFYLCASSQSGRSSGNTIYFGEGSWLTVV.

The gene calls are TRBV28 and TRBJ1-4, with 11 nucleotides matching TRBD1. The length of the CDR3 is 16 residues. With 4 bases clipped from V and 4 bases from J, the junction kept 5 bases outside the gene matches. Germline V lookup: CDR1 MDHEN, CDR2 SYDVKM. The CDR3 reads CASSSPGQGVNEKLFF. In DNA, the CDR3 is TGTGCCAGCAGTTCCCCGGGACAGGGGGTTAATGAAAAACTGTTTTTT. The full variable domain, completed using reference TRBV28 and TRBJ1-4, is DVKVTQSSRYLVKRTGEKVFLECVQDMDHENMFWYRQDPGLGLRLIYFSYDVKMKEKGDIPEGYSVSREKKERFSLILESASTNQTSMYLCASSSPGQGVNEKLFFGSGTQLSVL.

This chain uses TRBV2 with TRBJ2-7; perhaps TRBD2 as D (6 bases). In germline, CDR1 is SNHLY, CDR2 FYNNEI. Trimming left V 4 bases short and J 7 bases short, with 11 bases between. CDR3 length: 12 amino acids. The chain's CDR3 is CASSVLREEQYF. DNA of the CDR3: TGTGCCAGCAGTGTCCTACGGGAGGAGCAGTACTTC. The variable domain in full, completed from reference TRBV2 and TRBJ2-7, reads EPEVTQTPSHQVTQMGQEVILRCVPISNHLYFYWYRQILGQKVEFLVSFYNNEISEKSEIFDDQFSVERPDGSNFTLKIRSTKLEDSAMYFCASSVLREEQYFGPGTRLTVT.

The chain recombines TRBV15 with TRBJ1-1; D is possibly TRBD1 (5 bases). Germline V gene data show CDR1 as LNHNV and CDR2 as YYDKDF (reference sequence). The CDR3 has 13 amino acids. V was clipped by 3 bases and J by 4 bases, with 9 bases between them. The CDR3 coding sequence is TGTGCCACCAGCAGTCCAGGGATCACTGAAGCTTTCTTT. As protein: CATSSPGITEAFF.

This rearrangement joins TRBV5-4 to TRBJ2-1; D is perhaps TRBD2 (5 bases). V was pared by 4 bases and J by 2 bases, with 13 bases between. Per the germline V gene, CDR1 is SGHNT and CDR2 is YYREEE (reference sequence). This CDR3 comprises 15 residues. The CDR3 DNA follows: TGTGCCAGCAGCCTCCCGACTACGCCCTACAATGAGCAGTTCTTC. Its translation is CASSLPTTPYNEQFF.

The chain uses TRBV20-1 and TRBJ2-5; TRBD1 matches at 9 bases. The germline V gene encodes CDR1 DFQATT and CDR2 SNEGSKA (reference sequence). This CDR3 is built from 11 residues. V was clipped by 6 bases and J by 4 bases; unmatched bases: 0. CDR3 sequence: CSAGQGETQYF. The CDR3 DNA is TGCAGTGCGGGACAGGGAGAGACCCAGTACTTC.

This clone was seen more than once but under ten times. The CDR3 protein is CATDPDSQTGELFF. Here the CDR3 DNA reads TGTGCCACCGACCCGGACAGCCAGACCGGGGAGCTGTTTTTT. The V gene is TRBV15, the J gene TRBJ2-2, with D perhaps matching TRBD1 (6 bases). Germline values: CDR1 LNHNV, CDR2 YYDKDF (reference sequence). The CDR3 is 14 amino acids. V was pared by 8 bases and J by 5 bases, with 15 bases between.

The rearrangement links TRBV5-5 to TRBJ1-5; no clear D gene. V was shortened by 2 bases and J by 4 bases, with 7 bases between the two germline ends. The CDR3 extends over 13 amino acids. From germline, CDR1 is SGHKS and CDR2 YYEKEE (reference sequence). The CDR3 bases are TGTGCCAGCAGCTTCGACTGGAATCAGCCCCAGCATTTT. This sequence encodes CASSFDWNQPQHF.

A remark on this clone: Other nucleotide sequences from this sample produce the same CDR3. This sequence joins TRBV2 and TRBJ1-2, with unresolved D. Germline assignment: CDR1 SNHLY and CDR2 FYNNEI. The CDR3 consists of 13 residues. Trimming removed 3 bases from V and 4 bases from J, with 9 bases in between. Here the CDR3 reads CASSDRGPYGYTF. In DNA form, the CDR3 reads TGTGCCAGCAGTGATCGAGGCCCCTATGGCTACACCTTC. The full variable domain, rest sourced from reference TRBV2 and TRBJ1-2, is EPEVTQTPSHQVTQMGQEVILRCVPISNHLYFYWYRQILGQKVEFLVSFYNNEISEKSEIFDDQFSVERPDGSNFTLKIRSTKLEDSAMYFCASSDRGPYGYTFGSGTRLTVV.

The chain uses TRBV6-9 and TRBJ1-5; 9 bases map to TRBD1. Germline loops: CDR1 MNHGY, CDR2 SVAAGI. The trim removed 0 bases at V and 5 bases at J, leaving 17 bases unmatched. This CDR3 has 20 amino acids. CDR3: CASSYSCGTGRNGSDQPQHF. CDR3 nucleotide sequence: TGTGCCAGCAGTTATTCGTGCGGGACAGGGAGAAACGGATCGGATCAGCCCCAGCATTTT.

This CDR3 is CASSGRTGGYTF. Written as DNA, the CDR3 is TGTGCCAGCAGTGGACGGACGGGAGGCTACACCTTC. The chain has TRBV6-1 and TRBJ1-2; D gene uncertain. Trimming removed 4 bases from V and 8 bases from J, with 11 bases in between. In germline, CDR1 is MNHNS, CDR2 SASEGT. The CDR3 is 12 amino acids.

The rearrangement joins TRBV7-6 to TRBJ1-6; 7 bases align to TRBD1. CDR1 is SGHVS and CDR2 is FNYEAQ in the germline V gene. J gave up 0 bases and V 5 bases, and 10 bases lay outside the gene matches. The CDR3 has 18 residues. CDR3 bases: TGTGCCAGCAGCCCCGAGGACAGGCCATTCTCCTATAATTCACCCCTCCACTTT. It is translated as CASSPEDRPFSYNSPLHF.